The 27 T cell receptor beta chains listed next were all sequenced from one sample in a study of T cell repertoires in cytomegalovirus infection. Their antigens are not known. TCRdb reprocessed the reads via MiXCR and lists one record per CDR3 protein. The sample contains 250,000 to 300,000 distinct CDR3 sequences, roughly a fifth of which appear only once. The sample here was cultured PBMCs, taken from culture after CMV antigen stimulation. The source is a human donor in good health (CMV status not recorded). Some clones in this sample may be carry-over from other donors' samples.

This clonotype showed up just a few times. The V gene is TRBV7-8, the J gene TRBJ1-2, with a weak D call TRBD1 (5 bases). V lost 5 bases to trimming and J lost 4 bases, with 14 bases between them. Germline CDR1 SGHVS, CDR2 FQNEAQ. The CDR3 has 14 residues. The CDR3 region is CASSTGAGGYGYTF. CDR3 coding DNA: TGTGCCAGCAGCACCGGGGCGGGCGGCTATGGCTACACCTTC.

At least ten counts were recorded for this clonotype. This chain connects TRBV12-3 or TRBV12-4 to TRBJ2-1, with D perhaps TRBD2 (5 bases). This CDR3 region has 15 residues. V lost 5 bases to trimming and J lost 2 bases, with 13 bases between them. As DNA, the CDR3 is TGTGCCAGCAGTATTGGACTTCTGGCCTACAATGAGCAGTTCTTC. This gives the protein CASSIGLLAYNEQFF.

The chain is built from TRBV20-1 and TRBJ1-4; 7 bases map to TRBD1. The CDR3 length is 12 residues. Germline values: CDR1 DFQATT, CDR2 SNEGSKA (reference sequence). The V and J ends lost 0 bases and 8 bases, in that order; junction bases with no gene match: 0. CDR3 residues: CSAREQGEKLFF. The CDR3 nucleotides are TGCAGTGCTAGAGAACAGGGGGAAAAACTGTTTTTT.

This clonotype was counted only a few times. CDR3 DNA sequence: TGCAGCTGCTCAGGAGAGACCCAGTACTTC. Amino acids: CSCSGETQYF. The chain couples TRBV29-1 to TRBJ2-5; no clear D gene. The CDR3 has 10 amino acids. With 8 bases removed from V and 4 bases from J, the gap between germline ends came to 8 bases. CDR1 and CDR2 from the germline V gene are SQVTM and ANQGSEA. Using reference TRBV29-1 and TRBJ2-5 for the parts outside the CDR3, the full variable domain is SAVISQKPSRDICQRGTSLTIQCQVDSQVTMMFWYRQQPGQSLTLIATANQGSEATYESGFVIDKFPISRPNLTFSTLTVSNMSPEDSSIYLCSCSGETQYFGPGTRLLVL.

V usage is TRBV20-1 and J usage is TRBJ2-3; a possible D gene is TRBD1 (5 bases). This CDR3 has 11 residues. With 3 bases removed from V and 4 bases from J, the gap between germline ends came to 5 bases. CDR1 is DFQATT and CDR2 is SNEGSKA in the germline V gene (reference sequence). The CDR3 loop reads CSASRADTQYF. Written as DNA, the CDR3 is TGCAGTGCTAGCAGGGCAGATACGCAGTATTTT.

The gene calls are TRBV12-3 or TRBV12-4 and TRBJ2-3; D is perhaps TRBD1 (6 bases). The CDR3 loop spans 15 amino acids. Deletions cut 4 bases from V and 0 bases from J, with 11 bases between. CDR3 amino acids: CASSSRGTSTDTQYF. The CDR3 DNA sequence: TGTGCCAGCAGTTCCAGGGGAACTAGCACAGATACGCAGTATTTT.

The chain uses TRBV7-2 and TRBJ2-4; the D is unclear. Germline CDR1 SGHTA, CDR2 FQGNSA. CDR3 size: 13 residues. The germline V and J ends were trimmed by 1 base and 9 bases, with 10 bases remaining between them. Here the CDR3 DNA reads TGTGCCAGCAGCTTAGAGCGCTCGAGCATTCAGTACTTC. Residues: CASSLERSSIQYF. Full variable domain (missing parts from reference TRBV7-2 and TRBJ2-4): GAGVSQSPSNKVTEKGKDVELRCDPISGHTALYWYRQSLGQGLEFLIYFQGNSAPDKSGLPSDRFSAERTGGSVSTLTIQRTQQEDSAVYLCASSLERSSIQYFGAGTRLSVL.

This chain joins TRBV7-9 and TRBJ2-5; TRBD2 aligns across 8 bases. Trimming removed 2 bases from V and 5 bases from J; junction bases left unmatched: 4. Germline V CDR1 and CDR2: SEHNR, FQNEAQ (reference sequence). This CDR3 comprises 14 residues. In DNA form, the CDR3 reads TGTGCCAGCAGCTTAACGTCTAGCGGGGAGACCCAGTACTTC. It encodes CASSLTSSGETQYF.

The chain combines TRBV3-1 with TRBJ2-5, with TRBD1 matching 8 bases. After removal of 4 bases from V and 0 bases from J, the junction contained 10 bases not matched to a gene. Germline CDR1 and CDR2: LGHDT and YNNKEL (reference sequence). This CDR3 region has 17 residues. CDR3 sequence reads: CASSPHRDRRHQETQYF. In nucleotides, the CDR3 is TGTGCCAGCAGCCCCCACCGGGACAGGAGACACCAAGAGACCCAGTACTTC.

The V and J genes are TRBV12-3 or TRBV12-4 and TRBJ2-5; D not resolved. V was trimmed by 3 bases and J by 4 bases, leaving 9 bases between them. This CDR3 comprises 13 residues. CDR3 DNA sequence: TGTGCCAGCAGTTTTGAGGCTGGAGAGACCCAGTACTTC. It translates to CASSFEAGETQYF.

This rearrangement joins TRBV18 to TRBJ1-1, with 7 nucleotides matching TRBD1. With 3 bases clipped from V and 5 bases from J, the junction kept 9 bases outside the gene matches. This CDR3 is 15 amino acids long. Germline V CDR1 and CDR2: KGHSH, LQKENI. CDR3 coding DNA: TGTGCCAGCTCACCGACAATCCCAGGGGGGACTGAAGCTTTCTTT. Its translation: CASSPTIPGGTEAFF.

This rearrangement joins TRBV19 to TRBJ2-5; D perhaps matches TRBD2 (6 bases). Germline values: CDR1 LNHDA, CDR2 SQIVND (reference sequence). The V end lost 4 bases, the J end lost 1 base, and 13 bases lay between the germline ends. The CDR3 extends over 15 amino acids. As DNA, the CDR3 is TGTGCCAGTAGTAGTGGCGGGACCTTCCAAGAGACCCAGTACTTC. Residues: CASSSGGTFQETQYF.

The chain uses TRBV4-3 and TRBJ2-2; 7 bases align to TRBD2. Per the germline V gene, CDR1 is LGHNA and CDR2 is YSLEER. Trimming at V came to 3 bases and at J to 6 bases, leaving 1 base not matched to a gene. This CDR3 comprises 13 residues. The CDR3 reads CASSHSGAGELFF. CDR3 DNA: TGCGCCAGCAGCCACAGCGGGGCCGGGGAGCTGTTTTTT.

This clonotype was observed a handful of times. The J gene is TRBJ2-5, the V gene TRBV6-6, with 13 bases fitting TRBD2. The CDR3 has 18 residues. CDR1 MNHNY and CDR2 SVGAGI come from the germline V gene (reference sequence). Trimming cost V 2 bases and J 2 bases; bases outside gene matches: 8. This CDR3 reads CASSYGTSGRAEQETQYF. The CDR3 region has the DNA TGTGCCAGCAGTTACGGTACTAGCGGGAGGGCCGAGCAAGAGACCCAGTACTTC.

This clonotype was seen a handful of times. V is TRBV7-2 and J is TRBJ2-7; 11 bases are shared with TRBD2. The germline V gene encodes CDR1 SGHTA and CDR2 FQGNSA. The CDR3 runs 15 residues. The ends lost 1 base at V and 11 bases at J; junction bases unmatched: 10. CDR3 in amino acids: CASSLGNSGRAMKYF. CDR3 nucleotide sequence: TGTGCCAGCAGCTTAGGTAATAGCGGGAGGGCCATGAAGTACTTC.

This clonotype was recorded at least ten times. CDR3 coding DNA: TGTGCCAGCAGTGAACTACAGGTTGAAGCTTTCTTT. Amino acids: CASSELQVEAFF. The chain recombines TRBV2 with TRBJ1-1; a possible D gene is TRBD1 (5 bases). Trimming took 2 bases from V and 7 from J, leaving 8 bases between them. This CDR3 has 12 residues. The germline V gene has CDR1 SNHLY and CDR2 FYNNEI.

This clonotype was seen more than once but under ten times. V usage is TRBV6-2 or TRBV6-3 and J usage is TRBJ2-4; 8 bases are a match to TRBD2. The trim removed 6 bases at V and 9 bases at J, leaving 7 bases unmatched. The CDR3 contains 13 residues. Germline V gene data show CDR1 as MNHEY and CDR2 as SVGEGT. This CDR3 is CASSPPGLVIQYF. CDR3 nucleotides: TGTGCCAGCAGCCCGCCGGGACTAGTCATTCAGTACTTC.

Only one count was recorded for this clonotype. This sequence joins TRBV7-9 and TRBJ1-1, with 10 bases identical to TRBD1. V lost 5 bases, J lost 3 bases, and 6 bases stayed unmatched. CDR1 and CDR2 (germline): SEHNR, FQNEAQ (reference sequence). The CDR3 consists of 15 residues. This CDR3 reads CASSPGQGYHTEAFF. The CDR3 DNA reads as TGTGCCAGCAGCCCGGGACAGGGGTATCACACTGAAGCTTTCTTT.

This clonotype occurred a few times. This chain links TRBV7-2 with TRBJ2-1; 12 bases agree with TRBD2. The V and J ends lost 8 bases and 12 bases, in that order; junction bases with no gene match: 17. Germline V gives CDR1 SGHTA, CDR2 FQGNSA. The CDR3 contains 16 residues. The CDR3 is CASDSPTSGRGRGQFF. The CDR3 DNA reads TGTGCCAGCGACTCCCCGACTAGCGGGAGAGGTCGTGGGCAGTTCTTC.

In this sample, this clonotype turned up a few times. The V call is TRBV4-2, the J call TRBJ2-6; TRBD2 aligns across 7 bases. The trim removed 0 bases at V and 0 bases at J, leaving 11 bases unmatched. The CDR3 extends over 20 amino acids. Germline-derived CDR1 and CDR2 are LGHNA and YNFKEQ. The CDR3 reads CASSQDILGGDSSGANVLTF. CDR3 nucleotide sequence: TGTGCCAGCAGCCAAGATATCTTGGGAGGGGACTCCTCTGGGGCCAACGTCCTGACTTTC.

This clonotype was picked up many times. The V and J genes are TRBV7-2 and TRBJ2-3; D unclear. Germline values: CDR1 SGHTA, CDR2 FQGNSA. V lost 1 base and J lost 0, with 5 bases in between. The CDR3 extends over 14 amino acids. The CDR3 bases are TGTGCCAGCAGCTTAGTAGTCAGCACAGATACGCAGTATTTT. Its protein product is CASSLVVSTDTQYF.

The chain links TRBV7-4 to TRBJ2-2, with 7 nucleotides matching TRBD1. The CDR3 totals 13 residues. Germline V CDR1 and CDR2: SGHVT, SQSDAQ. With 5 bases clipped from V and 7 bases from J, the junction kept 4 bases outside the gene matches. As DNA, the CDR3 is TGTGCCAGCAGCAGACGGACAGGCGGGGAGCTGTTTTTT. This encodes CASSRRTGGELFF.

This clonotype was observed once. A much bigger clone sits one base away, suggesting this may be a read error. The chain carries TRBV7-4 and TRBJ2-1, with TRBD1 matching 8 bases. There are 19 residues in the CDR3. Looked up from germline, CDR1 is SGHVT and CDR2 is SQSDAQ. V lost 0 bases and J lost 4; bases outside the gene matches: 14. The CDR3 protein is CASSLARTGWGLDYNEQFF. CDR3 sequence (DNA): TGTGCCAGCAGCTTAGCGCGGACAGGGTGGGGACTGGATTACAATGAGCAGTTCTTC.

The V call is TRBV5-6, the J call TRBJ2-6; 11 nucleotides line up with TRBD2. The ends lost 10 bases at V and 12 bases at J; junction bases unmatched: 9. Germline V CDR1 and CDR2: SGHDT, YYEEEE. The CDR3 has 13 amino acids. The CDR3 loop reads CAGRLAGSPVLTF. In nucleotides, the CDR3 is TGTGCCGGTCGACTAGCGGGATCCCCCGTCCTGACTTTC. Combining the CDR3 with reference TRBV5-6 and TRBJ2-6 gives the whole variable domain DAGVTQSPTHLIKTRGQQVTLRCSPKSGHDTVSWYQQALGQGPQFIFQYYEEEERQRGNFPDRFSGHQFPNYSSELNVNALLLGDSALYLCAGRLAGSPVLTFGAGSRLTVL.

The chain recombines TRBV4-2 with TRBJ2-2, with 9 bases aligning to TRBD1. V gave up 4 bases and J gave up 4 bases; unmatched junction bases: 13. CDR1 and CDR2 from the germline V gene are LGHNA and YNFKEQ. The CDR3 contains 18 residues. The CDR3 coding sequence is TGTGCCAGCAGCCGAGTACAGGGGGCGCTCCCTGGCACCGGGGAGCTGTTTTTT. This translates into CASSRVQGALPGTGELFF.

The rearrangement joins TRBV27 to TRBJ2-7; D may be TRBD1 (6 bases). The CDR3 covers 14 residues. Trimming pared 8 bases from V and 4 bases from J, leaving 18 bases between. The V gene's germline CDR1 is MNHEY and CDR2 SMNVEV (reference sequence). CDR3 residues: CASRGRGYPYEQYV. CDR3 nucleotide sequence: TGTGCCAGCCGGGGCAGGGGATACCCTTACGAGCAGTACGTC.

This clonotype occurred many times. The CDR3 region is CASSLDGSLDEQYF. The CDR3 DNA is TGTGCCAGCAGCTTAGACGGGTCGTTGGACGAGCAGTACTTC. The V and J genes are TRBV11-1 and TRBJ2-7; D uncertain. Deletions cut 1 base from V and 5 bases from J, with 12 bases between. From germline, CDR1 is SGHAT and CDR2 FQDESV (reference sequence). This CDR3 contains 14 residues. The full variable domain, rest sourced from reference TRBV11-1 and TRBJ2-7, is EAEVAQSPRYKITEKSQAVAFWCDPISGHATLYWYRQILGQGPELLVQFQDESVVDDSQLPKDRFSAERLKGVDSTLKIQPAELGDSAMYLCASSLDGSLDEQYFGPGTRLTVT.